The 22 T cell receptor beta chains listed next were all sequenced from one sample in a study of control samples from healthy donors and cancer patients. TCRdb keeps only in-frame clones here, not all; method: immunoSEQ multiplex PCR. The sample holds approximately 220,000 clones, 85% to 95% seen once. The sequenced sample consisted of blood. The receptors were gathered from a man over 45 in good health.

V and J are TRBV6-5 and TRBJ1-6; no clear D. CDR1 is MNHEY, CDR2 SVGAGI, per germline. The CDR3 is 13 amino acids. Between the trimmed V and J ends, which lost 6 bases and 9 bases, there was a span of 12 bases. The CDR3 is CASSSPPASPLHF. CDR3 in DNA: TGTGCCAGCAGCTCCCCTCCGGCTTCACCCCTCCACTTT.

This rearrangement joins TRBV19 to TRBJ1-5; D is unresolved. CDR1 and CDR2 from the germline V gene are LNHDA and SQIVND (reference sequence). V lost 8 bases, J lost 6 bases, and 14 bases lay in between. The CDR3 extends over 13 amino acids. The CDR3 protein is CASGNNVVQPQHF. As DNA, the CDR3 is TGTGCCAGTGGCAACAACGTCGTTCAGCCCCAGCATTTT.

The chain recombines TRBV25-1 with TRBJ1-6, with D perhaps TRBD1 (5 bases). V was shortened by 8 bases and J by 8 bases, with 13 bases between the two germline ends. The CDR3 loop spans 13 amino acids. Germline V gene data show CDR1 as MGHDK and CDR2 as SYGVNS. CDR3 sequence (DNA): TGTGCCAGCCACCAGAGGGGATATTCACCCCTCCACTTT. Translation: CASHQRGYSPLHF.

The J gene is TRBJ2-1, the V gene TRBV7-9; D unclear. Germline CDR1 is SEHNR and CDR2 is FQNEAQ (reference sequence). The CDR3 extends over 13 amino acids. V was cut by 11 bases and J by 0 bases, with 11 bases left in between. CDR3 sequence (DNA): TGTGCCTCAACACTTGGCTCCTACAATGAGCAGTTCTTC. Translated: CASTLGSYNEQFF.

V gene TRBV19 combines with J gene TRBJ2-7; TRBD1 aligns across 9 bases. Germline lookup yields CDR1 LNHDA and CDR2 SQIVND (reference sequence). The CDR3 consists of 16 residues. V was clipped by 3 bases and J by 6 bases; unmatched bases: 12. In nucleotides, the CDR3 is TGTGCCAGTAGTATGGCCCCGGGACAGGGATCCACCGAGCAGTACTTC. Translated: CASSMAPGQGSTEQYF.

The chain couples TRBV9 to TRBJ1-3; D is ambiguous. V was trimmed by 0 bases and J by 8 bases, leaving 15 bases between them. This CDR3 region has 15 residues. Germline values: CDR1 SGDLS, CDR2 YYNGEE. CDR3 in DNA: TGTGCCAGCAGCGTAGAGGCGGCTGGACTAGACACCATATATTTT. It translates to CASSVEAAGLDTIYF.

The gene calls are TRBV28 and TRBJ2-5; the match to TRBD2 covers 7 bases. After removal of 4 bases from V and 6 bases from J, the junction contained 11 bases not matched to a gene. The CDR3 runs to 15 residues. Germline CDR1 and CDR2: MDHEN and SYDVKM. The CDR3 sequence: CASSSLAGPAQTQYF. The CDR3 DNA is TGTGCCAGCAGTTCTTTAGCGGGTCCGGCTCAGACCCAGTACTTC.

V usage is TRBV28 and J usage is TRBJ2-3; 8 bases fit TRBD2. CDR3 length equals 15 residues. The germline CDR1 and CDR2 sequences are MDHEN and SYDVKM. V was pared by 7 bases and J by 1 base, with 7 bases of the junction left unmatched. CDR3 nucleotide sequence: TGTGCCAGCACCCAACTAGCGGCAGGCACAGATACGCAGTATTTT. The encoded protein is CASTQLAAGTDTQYF.

V gene TRBV3-1 (or the pseudogene TRBV3-2) combines with J gene TRBJ2-7; 8 positions agree with TRBD1. The CDR3 spans 14 residues. Germline values: CDR1 LGHDT, CDR2 YNNKEL (reference sequence). V was pared by 1 base and J by 7 bases, with 6 bases of the junction left unmatched. In DNA, the CDR3 is TGTGCCAGCAGCCAAGTTGGGGACAGGCTGGAGCAGTACTTC. It encodes CASSQVGDRLEQYF.

The V call is TRBV12-5, the J call TRBJ1-1; 8 bases fit TRBD1. Looked up from germline, CDR1 is LGHNT and CDR2 is FRNRAP. Unmatched junction bases numbered 9, after V lost 0 bases and J lost 3 bases. CDR3 length: 17 residues. The CDR3, as DNA: TGTGCTAGTGGTTTGGTAAGCAGGGGGCAGCGAGACACTGAAGCTTTCTTT. Protein product: CASGLVSRGQRDTEAFF. Variable domain in full (rest from reference TRBV12-5 and TRBJ1-1): DARVTQTPRHKVTEMGQEVTMRCQPILGHNTVFWYRQTMMQGLELLAYFRNRAPLDDSGMPKDRFSAEMPDATLATLKIQPSEPRDSAVYFCASGLVSRGQRDTEAFFGQGTRLTVV.

The chain carries TRBV3-1 (or the pseudogene TRBV3-2) and TRBJ1-2, with TRBD1 matching over 8 bases. The germline gives CDR1 LGHDT, CDR2 YNNKEL (reference sequence). CDR3 length: 13 amino acids. V dropped 5 bases and J dropped 8; count of bases not matched to a gene: 7. The CDR3 protein is CASSFDRGGGYTF. The CDR3 nucleotides read TGTGCCAGCAGCTTCGACAGGGGTGGCGGCTACACCTTC.

The chain employs TRBV6-6 and TRBJ1-2; a possible D gene is TRBD1 (6 bases). The CDR3 extends over 15 amino acids. Looked up from germline, CDR1 is MNHNY and CDR2 is SVGAGI (reference sequence). The germline V and J ends were trimmed by 6 bases and 4 bases, with 18 bases remaining between them. The CDR3 here is CASSQIGGGGYGYTF. As DNA, the CDR3 is TGTGCCAGCAGCCAAATCGGTGGGGGCGGCTATGGCTACACCTTC.

In this sample, this clone turned up once. The CDR3 DNA reads TGTGCCAGCAGCTACGTACCCTCCGTACAAGAGACCCAGTACTTC. It encodes CASSYVPSVQETQYF. V gene TRBV5-4 combines with J gene TRBJ2-5; the D is unclear. The CDR3 covers 15 residues. Trimming took off 3 bases at V and 2 bases at J, with 14 bases between the two ends. Germline V gives CDR1 SGHNT, CDR2 YYREEE (reference sequence).

V and J are TRBV2 and TRBJ1-1, with TRBD1 as a possible D gene (5 bases). The CDR3 extends over 11 amino acids. Per the germline V gene, CDR1 is SNHLY and CDR2 is FYNNEI. V lost 8 bases and J lost 5, with 9 bases in between. The DNA for the CDR3 is TGTGCCAGCCAGGGTGAGACTGAAGCTTTCTTT. It translates to CASQGETEAFF.

The chain combines TRBV4-1 with TRBJ1-1; D remains ambiguous. Germline CDR1 and CDR2: MGHRA and YSYEKL. This CDR3 comprises 13 residues. V was trimmed by 0 bases and J by 6 bases, leaving 8 bases between them. The chain's CDR3 is CASSQEGRAEAFF. The CDR3 bases are TGCGCCAGCAGCCAAGAGGGCCGAGCTGAAGCTTTCTTT.

The chain employs TRBV2 and TRBJ1-4, with 8 bases fitting TRBD1. Germline V CDR1 and CDR2: SNHLY, FYNNEI. The junction had 6 bases not matched to a gene; V was cut back by 10 bases and J by 5 bases. CDR3 length equals 13 residues. The CDR3 here is CATSGTGNEKLFF. Here the CDR3 DNA reads TGTGCCACCTCCGGGACAGGAAATGAAAAACTGTTTTTT. Using reference TRBV2 and TRBJ1-4 for the parts outside the CDR3, the full variable domain is EPEVTQTPSHQVTQMGQEVILRCVPISNHLYFYWYRQILGQKVEFLVSFYNNEISEKSEIFDDQFSVERPDGSNFTLKIRSTKLEDSAMYFCATSGTGNEKLFFGSGTQLSVL.

This rearrangement joins TRBV6-5 to TRBJ1-1, with D unclear. Germline loops: CDR1 MNHEY, CDR2 SVGAGI. The CDR3 runs 14 residues. V lost 2 bases and J lost 0, with 7 bases in between. The CDR3 DNA reads as TGTGCCAGCAGTTACAGGGCTTTGAACACTGAAGCTTTCTTT. Protein: CASSYRALNTEAFF.

The DNA of the CDR3 is TGTGCCAGCAGTCCGCACCGACAGTTTGAAGCTTTCTTT. It codes for CASSPHRQFEAFF. V usage is TRBV12-3 or TRBV12-4 and J usage is TRBJ1-1, with D possibly TRBD1 on 5 matching bases. V was cut by 5 bases and J by 7 bases, with 14 bases left in between. The CDR3 contains 13 residues.

The chain carries TRBV18 and TRBJ1-1; the match to TRBD1 covers 7 bases. Germline V lookup: CDR1 KGHSH, CDR2 LQKENI. There are 15 residues in the CDR3. With 0 bases clipped from V and 4 bases from J, the junction kept 5 bases outside the gene matches. The chain's CDR3 is CASSPPTGSGTEAFF. For the CDR3, the DNA is TGTGCCAGCTCACCACCGACAGGGTCGGGCACTGAAGCTTTCTTT. The variable domain in full, completed from reference TRBV18 and TRBJ1-1, reads NAGVMQNPRHLVRRRGQEARLRCSPMKGHSHVYWYRQLPEEGLKFMVYLQKENIIDESGMPKERFSAEFPKEGPSILRIQQVVRGDSAAYFCASSPPTGSGTEAFFGQGTRLTVV.

This CDR3 reads CATSRVAWAGGEAFF. The CDR3 region has the DNA TGTGCCACCAGCAGAGTTGCCTGGGCGGGCGGTGAAGCTTTCTTT. This chain uses TRBV15 with TRBJ1-1; D remains unclear. With 1 base removed from V and 7 bases from J, the gap between germline ends came to 16 bases. The CDR3 totals 15 residues. CDR1 LNHNV and CDR2 YYDKDF come from the germline V gene (reference sequence).

This sequence joins TRBV9 and TRBJ1-2, with D perhaps TRBD1 (5 bases). Per germline, CDR1 SGDLS and CDR2 YYNGEE. Deletions cut 4 bases from V and 3 bases from J, with 25 bases between. The CDR3 length is 18 residues. This CDR3 reads CASSRGTDGRLRDYGYTF. The DNA for the CDR3 is TGTGCCAGCAGCCGCGGGACGGACGGACGGCTCCGGGACTATGGCTACACCTTC.

The V call is TRBV10-1, the J call TRBJ1-1; a possible D gene is TRBD1 (6 bases). Germline V gene sequence: CDR1 WNHNN, CDR2 SYGVQD (reference sequence). This CDR3 is 15 amino acids long. The V and J ends lost 6 bases and 2 bases respectively, with 16 bases between them. The DNA for the CDR3 is TGCGCCAGCAGATTAAAACAGGGCCCCAACACTGAAGCTTTCTTT. Amino acid sequence: CASRLKQGPNTEAFF.